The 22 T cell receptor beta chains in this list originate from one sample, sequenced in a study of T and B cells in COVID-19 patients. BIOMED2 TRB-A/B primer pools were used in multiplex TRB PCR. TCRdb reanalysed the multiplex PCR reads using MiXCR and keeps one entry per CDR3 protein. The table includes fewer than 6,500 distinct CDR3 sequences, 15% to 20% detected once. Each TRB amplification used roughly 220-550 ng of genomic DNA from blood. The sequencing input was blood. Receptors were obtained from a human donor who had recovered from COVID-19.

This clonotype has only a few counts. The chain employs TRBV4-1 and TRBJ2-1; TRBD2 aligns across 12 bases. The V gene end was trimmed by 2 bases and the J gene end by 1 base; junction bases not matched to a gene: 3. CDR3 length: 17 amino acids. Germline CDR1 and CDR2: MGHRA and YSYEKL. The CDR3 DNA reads TGCGCCAGCAGCCAAACACTAGCGGGAGGATCCTACAATGAGCAGTTCTTC. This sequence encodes CASSQTLAGGSYNEQFF.

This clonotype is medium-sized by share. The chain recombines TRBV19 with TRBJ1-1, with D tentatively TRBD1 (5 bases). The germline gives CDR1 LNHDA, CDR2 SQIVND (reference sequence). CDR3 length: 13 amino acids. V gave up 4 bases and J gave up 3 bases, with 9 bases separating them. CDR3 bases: TGTGCCAGTAGTAAGGGCAGGGACACTGAAGCTTTCTTT. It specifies CASSKGRDTEAFF.

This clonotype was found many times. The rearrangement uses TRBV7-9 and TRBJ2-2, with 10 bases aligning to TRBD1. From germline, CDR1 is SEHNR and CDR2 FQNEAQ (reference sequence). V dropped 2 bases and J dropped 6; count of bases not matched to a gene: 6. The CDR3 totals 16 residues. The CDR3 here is CASSLPLGQGAGELFF. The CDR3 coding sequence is TGTGCCAGCAGCTTACCCCTCGGACAGGGGGCCGGGGAGCTGTTTTTT. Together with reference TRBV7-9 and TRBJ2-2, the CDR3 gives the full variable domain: DTGVSQNPRHKITKRGQNVTFRCDPISEHNRLYWYRQTLGQGPEFLTYFQNEAQLEKSRLLSDRFSAERPKGSFSTLEIQRTEQGDSAMYLCASSLPLGQGAGELFFGEGSRLTVL.

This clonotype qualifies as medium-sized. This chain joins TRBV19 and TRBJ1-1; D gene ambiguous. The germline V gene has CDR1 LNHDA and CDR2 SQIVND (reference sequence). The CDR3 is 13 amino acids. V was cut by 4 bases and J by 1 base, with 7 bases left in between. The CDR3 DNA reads TGTGCCAGTAGTAGGGATGCGAACACTGAAGCTTTCTTT. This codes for CASSRDANTEAFF.

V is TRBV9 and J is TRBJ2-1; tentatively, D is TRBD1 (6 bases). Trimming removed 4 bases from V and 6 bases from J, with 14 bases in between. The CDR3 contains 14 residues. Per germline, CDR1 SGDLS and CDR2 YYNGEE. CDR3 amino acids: CASSFRRGGNEQFF. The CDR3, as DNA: TGTGCCAGCAGCTTCCGCAGGGGTGGCAATGAGCAGTTCTTC.

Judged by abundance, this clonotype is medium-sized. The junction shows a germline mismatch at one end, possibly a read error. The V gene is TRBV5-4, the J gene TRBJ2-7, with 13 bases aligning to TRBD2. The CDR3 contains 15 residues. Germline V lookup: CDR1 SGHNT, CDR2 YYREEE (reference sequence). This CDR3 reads CASRLGLAGSYEQYF. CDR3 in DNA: TGTGCCAGCAGATTGGGACTAGCGGGATCCTACGAGCAGTACTTC.

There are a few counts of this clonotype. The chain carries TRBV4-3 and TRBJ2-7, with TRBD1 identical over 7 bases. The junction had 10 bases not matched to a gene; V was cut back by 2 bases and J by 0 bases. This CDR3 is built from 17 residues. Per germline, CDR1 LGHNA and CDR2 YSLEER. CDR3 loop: CASSQQFRAGGSYEQYF. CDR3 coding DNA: TGCGCCAGCAGCCAACAATTCAGGGCAGGGGGCTCCTACGAGCAGTACTTC.

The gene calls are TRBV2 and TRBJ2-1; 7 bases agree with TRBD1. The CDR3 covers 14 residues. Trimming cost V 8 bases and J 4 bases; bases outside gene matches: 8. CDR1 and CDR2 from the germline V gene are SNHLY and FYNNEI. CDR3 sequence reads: CASGGGQRYNEQFF. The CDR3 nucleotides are TGTGCCAGCGGTGGGGGACAGAGATACAATGAGCAGTTCTTC.

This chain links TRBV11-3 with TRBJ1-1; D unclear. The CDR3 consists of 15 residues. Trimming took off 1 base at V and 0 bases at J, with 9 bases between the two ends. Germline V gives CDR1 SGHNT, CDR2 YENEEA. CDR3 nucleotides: TGTGCCAGCAGCTTAGGACCCATGCTGAACACTGAAGCTTTCTTT. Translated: CASSLGPMLNTEAFF.

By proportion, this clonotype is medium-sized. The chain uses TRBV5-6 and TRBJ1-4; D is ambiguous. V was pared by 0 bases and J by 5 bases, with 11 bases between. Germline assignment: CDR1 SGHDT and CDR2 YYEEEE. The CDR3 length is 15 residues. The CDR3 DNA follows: TGTGCCAGCAGCTTGGCGCCGGACTCGAATGAAAAACTGTTTTTT. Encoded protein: CASSLAPDSNEKLFF.

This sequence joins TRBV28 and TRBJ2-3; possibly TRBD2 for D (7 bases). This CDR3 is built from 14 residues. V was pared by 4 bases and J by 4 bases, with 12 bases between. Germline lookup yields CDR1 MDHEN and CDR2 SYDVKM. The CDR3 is CASSWGGAPDTQYF. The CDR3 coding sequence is TGTGCCAGCAGTTGGGGGGGGGCCCCAGATACGCAGTATTTT.

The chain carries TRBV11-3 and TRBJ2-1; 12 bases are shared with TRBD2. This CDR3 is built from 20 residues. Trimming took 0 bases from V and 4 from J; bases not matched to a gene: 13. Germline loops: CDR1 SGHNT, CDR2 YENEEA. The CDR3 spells CASSLDLAGGPVTGYNEQFF. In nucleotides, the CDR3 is TGTGCCAGCAGCTTAGATCTAGCGGGGGGGCCTGTAACGGGTTACAATGAGCAGTTCTTC.

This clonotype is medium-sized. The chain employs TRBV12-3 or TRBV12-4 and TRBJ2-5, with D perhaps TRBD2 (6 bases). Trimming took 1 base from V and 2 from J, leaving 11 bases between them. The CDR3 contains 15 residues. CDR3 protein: CASSLVGGGQETQYF. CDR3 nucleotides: TGTGCCAGCAGTTTAGTAGGTGGGGGGCAAGAGACCCAGTACTTC.

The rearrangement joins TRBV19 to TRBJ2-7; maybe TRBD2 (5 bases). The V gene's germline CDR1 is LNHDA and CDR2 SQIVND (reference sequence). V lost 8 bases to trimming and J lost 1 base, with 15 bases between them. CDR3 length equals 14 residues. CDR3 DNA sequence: TGTGCCAGTTCTCCACGGAGGATTTCCTACGAGCAGTACTTC. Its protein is CASSPRRISYEQYF.

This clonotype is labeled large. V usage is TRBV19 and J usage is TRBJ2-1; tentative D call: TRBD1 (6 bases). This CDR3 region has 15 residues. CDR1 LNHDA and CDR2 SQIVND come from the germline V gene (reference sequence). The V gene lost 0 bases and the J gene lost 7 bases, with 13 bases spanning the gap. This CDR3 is CASSIDWDKANEQFF. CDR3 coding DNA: TGTGCCAGTAGTATAGACTGGGACAAAGCGAATGAGCAGTTCTTC.

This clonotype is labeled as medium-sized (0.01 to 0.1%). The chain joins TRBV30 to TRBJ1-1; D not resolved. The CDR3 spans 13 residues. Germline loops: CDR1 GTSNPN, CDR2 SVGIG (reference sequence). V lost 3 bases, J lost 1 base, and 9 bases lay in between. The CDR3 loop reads CAWSWPGNTEAFF. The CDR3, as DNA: TGTGCCTGGAGCTGGCCGGGGAACACTGAAGCTTTCTTT.

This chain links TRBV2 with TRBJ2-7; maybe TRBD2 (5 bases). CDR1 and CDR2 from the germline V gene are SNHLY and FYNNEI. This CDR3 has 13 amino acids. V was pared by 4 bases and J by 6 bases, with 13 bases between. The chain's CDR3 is CASSVLVSSEQYF. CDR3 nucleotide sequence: TGTGCCAGCAGTGTACTAGTATCCAGCGAGCAGTACTTC.

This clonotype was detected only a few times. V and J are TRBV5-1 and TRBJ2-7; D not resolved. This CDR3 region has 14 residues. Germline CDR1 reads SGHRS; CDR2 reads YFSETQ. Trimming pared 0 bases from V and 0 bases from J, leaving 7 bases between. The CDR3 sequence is CASSLDPGSYEQYF. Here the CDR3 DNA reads TGCGCCAGCAGCTTGGATCCGGGCTCCTACGAGCAGTACTTC. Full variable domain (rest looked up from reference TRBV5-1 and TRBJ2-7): KAGVTQTPRYLIKTRGQQVTLSCSPISGHRSVSWYQQTPGQGLQFLFEYFSETQRNKGNFPGRFSGRQFSNSRSEMNVSTLELGDSALYLCASSLDPGSYEQYFGPGTRLTVT.

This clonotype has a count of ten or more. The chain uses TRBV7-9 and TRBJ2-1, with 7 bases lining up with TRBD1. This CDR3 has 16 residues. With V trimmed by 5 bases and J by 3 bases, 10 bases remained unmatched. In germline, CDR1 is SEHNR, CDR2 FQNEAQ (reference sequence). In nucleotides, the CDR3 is TGTGCCAGCAGCCTCAAATACAGGGGCCTCTACAATGAGCAGTTCTTC. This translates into CASSLKYRGLYNEQFF. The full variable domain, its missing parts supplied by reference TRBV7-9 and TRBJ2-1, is DTGVSQNPRHKITKRGQNVTFRCDPISEHNRLYWYRQTLGQGPEFLTYFQNEAQLEKSRLLSDRFSAERPKGSFSTLEIQRTEQGDSAMYLCASSLKYRGLYNEQFFGPGTRLTVL.

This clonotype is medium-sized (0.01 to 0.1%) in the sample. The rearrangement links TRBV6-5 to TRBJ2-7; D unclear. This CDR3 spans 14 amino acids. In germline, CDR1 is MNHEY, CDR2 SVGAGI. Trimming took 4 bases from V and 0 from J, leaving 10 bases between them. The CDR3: CASSFQEGSYEQYF. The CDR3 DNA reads TGTGCCAGCAGTTTCCAAGAAGGCTCCTACGAGCAGTACTTC.

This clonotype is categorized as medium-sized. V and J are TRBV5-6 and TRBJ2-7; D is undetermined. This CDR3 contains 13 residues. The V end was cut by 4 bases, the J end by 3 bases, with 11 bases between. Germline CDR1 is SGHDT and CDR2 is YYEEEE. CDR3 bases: TGTGCCAGCAGCAACCCGACGGACTACGAGCAGTACTTC. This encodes CASSNPTDYEQYF.

The CDR3 protein is CASSRTTGLTEAFF. DNA for the CDR3: TGCGCCAGCAGCCGTACAACGGGGCTCACTGAAGCTTTCTTT. The chain carries TRBV5-1 and TRBJ1-1; D might be TRBD1 (5 bases). Trimming took 4 bases from V and 4 from J, leaving 14 bases between them. The germline V gene encodes CDR1 SGHRS and CDR2 YFSETQ. The CDR3 covers 14 residues. Complete variable domain (other parts from reference TRBV5-1 and TRBJ1-1): KAGVTQTPRYLIKTRGQQVTLSCSPISGHRSVSWYQQTPGQGLQFLFEYFSETQRNKGNFPGRFSGRQFSNSRSEMNVSTLELGDSALYLCASSRTTGLTEAFFGQGTRLTVV.